This T cell receptor beta chain originates from a study of T cell clonotyping in hematopoietic cell transplantation. The study's findings and limits: Few recipient clonotypes overlapped donors; over 97% were de novo at given depth.

Produced via immunoSEQ multiplex PCR; TCRdb's table is partial and in-frame only. The sample shows 5,500 to 9,000 clones, about 83% of them seen only once. Concerning this clone: What it binds is unknown. This sample also contains other DNA sequences that code for the same CDR3.

The sequencing used PBMCs, collected 100 days after allogeneic stem cell transplant. This receptor was obtained from a male patient between 50 and 60 years old who had an allogeneic stem cell transplant from a related donor, so the T cells may come from the graft donor. Some clones in this sample may be carry-over from other donors' samples.

The CDR3 loop reads CASSPRGLEETQYF. DNA of the CDR3: TGTGCCAGCAGTCCCCGGGGGTTGGAAGAGACCCAGTACTTC. This rearrangement joins TRBV14 to TRBJ2-5; D may be TRBD2 (6 bases). Between the trimmed V and J ends, which lost 6 bases and 3 bases, there was a span of 14 bases. Per the germline V gene, CDR1 is SGHDN and CDR2 is FVKESK. The CDR3 spans 14 residues.